These 25 T cell receptor beta chains originate from one sample sequenced in a study of T cell repertoires in cytomegalovirus infection. TCRdb redid the calling of the reads with MiXCR, one entry per CDR3 protein. The table has about 450,000 distinct CDR3 sequences, under 40% seen once. Sequenced sample: PBMCs. The receptors here all came from a human donor in good health (CMV status not recorded). Some clones in this sample may be carry-over from other donors' samples.

The CDR3 region is CASSLGQVGGGYTF. The DNA for the CDR3 is TGTGCCAGCAGCTTAGGACAGGTCGGGGGCGGCTACACCTTC. The chain carries TRBV7-2 and TRBJ1-2; tentatively, D is TRBD1 (6 bases). The CDR3 consists of 14 residues. Between the trimmed V and J ends, which lost 1 base and 8 bases, there was a span of 14 bases. CDR1 SGHTA and CDR2 FQGNSA come from the germline V gene.

This clonotype was recorded at least ten times. V is TRBV7-2 and J is TRBJ2-5, with D unresolved. This CDR3 contains 12 residues. CDR1 SGHTA and CDR2 FQGNSA come from the germline V gene. V lost 4 bases and J 0 bases, leaving 3 bases between the germline ends. In DNA, the CDR3 is TGTGCCAGCAGCTCTCACCAAGAGACCCAGTACTTC. Translation gives CASSSHQETQYF.

Concerning this clonotype itself: A read error may produce the germline difference seen at one junction end. The chain uses TRBV27 and TRBJ2-1, with TRBD2 matching over 16 bases. The CDR3 runs to 17 residues. From germline, CDR1 is MNHEY and CDR2 SMNVEV (reference sequence). CDR3 region: CARSFLGTSGGVNEQFF. The DNA for the CDR3 is TGTGCCCGCAGTTTCCTAGGGACTAGCGGGGGGGTGAATGAGCAGTTCTTC.

This clonotype was detected ten times or more. The CDR3, as DNA: TGTGCCAGCAGCTTAGAGGCACATCAGCCCCAGCATTTT. Translated, it gives CASSLEAHQPQHF. The J gene is TRBJ1-5, the V gene TRBV7-2; D not certain. This CDR3 spans 13 amino acids. Germline V gene lookup returns CDR1 SGHTA and CDR2 FQGNSA. The ends were cut back, 1 base at V and 5 bases at J, with 6 bases in the middle. The whole variable domain, filled in from reference TRBV7-2 and TRBJ1-5, reads GAGVSQSPSNKVTEKGKDVELRCDPISGHTALYWYRQSLGQGLEFLIYFQGNSAPDKSGLPSDRFSAERTGGSVSTLTIQRTQQEDSAVYLCASSLEAHQPQHFGDGTRLSIL.

Concerning this clonotype itself: Here the CDR3 omits its conserved ending phenylalanine or tryptophan, so a read error is the likely source. This chain uses TRBV12-3 or TRBV12-4 with TRBJ2-2; D may be TRBD2 (5 bases). The CDR3 length is 15 residues. Between the trimmed V and J ends, which lost 6 bases and 0 bases, there was a span of 11 bases. CDR3 nucleotide sequence: TGTGCCAGCAGCCGGAGGCAGTCGAACACCGGGGAGCTGTTTCTT. The encoded protein is CASSRRQSNTGELFL.

Only a few counts were recorded for this clonotype. The CDR3 nucleotides read TGTGCCAGTAGTCCCAGGGACTACCCCTACAATGAGCAGTTCTTC. Its translation is CASSPRDYPYNEQFF. The rearrangement uses TRBV19 and TRBJ2-1; TRBD2 aligns across 7 bases. Trimming at V came to 5 bases and at J to 2 bases, leaving 6 bases not matched to a gene. The CDR3 has 15 amino acids. Germline CDR1 and CDR2: LNHDA and SQIVND (reference sequence).

The chain has TRBV27 and TRBJ1-5, with 9 bases that match TRBD1. Germline CDR1 reads MNHEY; CDR2 reads SMNVEV (reference sequence). CDR3 length equals 14 residues. The V and J ends lost 4 bases and 7 bases, in that order; junction bases with no gene match: 5. The DNA of the CDR3 is TGTGCCAGCAGTTCCGGGACAGGGAAACAGCCCCAGCATTTT. This encodes CASSSGTGKQPQHF.

This clonotype was seen a few times. The chain recombines TRBV6-5 with TRBJ2-5; possible D gene TRBD2, 5 bases. CDR3 size: 14 residues. Germline V gene data show CDR1 as MNHEY and CDR2 as SVGAGI. V lost 2 bases and J 4 bases, leaving 11 bases between the germline ends. CDR3 sequence (DNA): TGTGCCAGCAGTTACGGTTGGGAGCGAGAGACCCAGTACTTC. Amino acid sequence: CASSYGWERETQYF.

This clonotype was picked up a small number of times. This chain links TRBV19 with TRBJ2-6; D ambiguous. V was cut by 7 bases and J by 0 bases, with 10 bases left in between. This CDR3 is built from 15 residues. Germline CDR1 and CDR2: LNHDA and SQIVND (reference sequence). The CDR3 spells CASTTFSSGANVLTF. Written as DNA, the CDR3 is TGTGCCAGTACGACATTCAGCTCTGGGGCCAACGTCCTGACTTTC. Using reference TRBV19 and TRBJ2-6 for the parts outside the CDR3, the full variable domain is DGGITQSPKYLFRKEGQNVTLSCEQNLNHDAMYWYRQDPGQGLRLIYYSQIVNDFQKGDIAEGYSVSREKKESFPLTVTSAQKNPTAFYLCASTTFSSGANVLTFGAGSRLTVL.

J is TRBJ2-1 and V is TRBV7-2; D uncertain. Germline V lookup: CDR1 SGHTA, CDR2 FQGNSA. V lost 6 bases and J lost 5, with 14 bases in between. The CDR3 runs 14 residues. CDR3 nucleotide sequence: TGTGCCAGCAGGCGGAATTACAGAGACAATGAGCAGTTCTTC. Translation gives CASRRNYRDNEQFF.

This clonotype has at least ten counts. This chain links TRBV27 with TRBJ2-3; tentative D call: TRBD1 (6 bases). Germline lookup yields CDR1 MNHEY and CDR2 SMNVEV (reference sequence). The CDR3 length is 18 residues. Between the trimmed V and J ends, which lost 5 bases and 0 bases, there was a span of 21 bases. CDR3 region: CASSPYLFRDKSTDTQYF. CDR3 in DNA: TGTGCCAGCAGTCCATATCTCTTCCGGGACAAAAGCACAGATACGCAGTATTTT.

This chain connects TRBV4-1 to TRBJ2-3, with no clear D. This CDR3 is 13 amino acids long. The V gene's germline CDR1 is MGHRA and CDR2 YSYEKL. V gave up 2 bases and J gave up 4 bases, with 7 bases separating them. In DNA, the CDR3 is TGCGCCAGCAGCCAATCCGTCGCAGATACGCAGTATTTT. Residues: CASSQSVADTQYF.

This clonotype was recorded many times. This chain joins TRBV6-5 and TRBJ1-1; D may be TRBD1 (6 bases). The ends were cut back, 3 bases at V and 5 bases at J, with 10 bases in the middle. This CDR3 comprises 13 residues. The germline V gene has CDR1 MNHEY and CDR2 SVGAGI. The CDR3 DNA is TGTGCCAGCAGTTATTCGAGGGGGACTGAAGCTTTCTTT. Translating it yields CASSYSRGTEAFF.

This clonotype was detected only once. This sequence joins TRBV3-1 and TRBJ1-6, with TRBD1 as a possible D gene (5 bases). The CDR3 is made up of 16 amino acids. Per germline, CDR1 LGHDT and CDR2 YNNKEL (reference sequence). V was pared by 0 bases and J by 8 bases, with 14 bases between. This CDR3 reads CASSQEGQGGHSPLHF. The CDR3 DNA sequence: TGTGCCAGCAGCCAAGAGGGGCAGGGCGGACATTCACCCCTCCACTTT.

Details on this clonotype: Because the CDR3 is missing its conserved closing phenylalanine or tryptophan, this is likely a read error. The chain carries TRBV6-5 and TRBJ1-5; the D gene is possibly TRBD1 (6 bases). Trimming pared 6 bases from V and 0 bases from J, leaving 12 bases between. The CDR3 extends over 15 amino acids. Germline CDR1 MNHEY, CDR2 SVGAGI. This CDR3 is CASRSQGYSNQPQHS. CDR3 in DNA: TGTGCCAGCAGGTCACAGGGATATAGCAATCAGCCCCAGCATTCT.

Comments on this clonotype: The junction departs from germline at one end; a sequencing error may be responsible. V and J are TRBV6-2 or TRBV6-3 and TRBJ2-7; 8 positions match TRBD1. The CDR3 runs 14 residues. Germline CDR1 and CDR2: MNHEY and SVGEGT. The CDR3 DNA reads as TGTGCCCGCAGGAGGACAGGGAGGTCCTACGAGCAGTACTTC. Protein: CARRRTGRSYEQYF.

This sequence joins TRBV5-4 and TRBJ1-6; D is undetermined. The CDR3 is 14 residues long. Germline assignment: CDR1 SGHNT and CDR2 YYREEE (reference sequence). V was pared by 4 bases and J by 5 bases, with 10 bases between. The CDR3 protein is CASSPEGHNSPLHF. CDR3 DNA sequence: TGTGCCAGCAGCCCTGAAGGGCATAATTCACCCCTCCACTTT.

This clonotype appeared once. This chain's CDR3 is CASSRRGGVETQYF. CDR3 nucleotide sequence: TGCGCCAGCAGTCGTAGGGGGGGTGTGGAGACCCAGTACTTC. The chain carries TRBV5-1 and TRBJ2-5; maybe TRBD2 (7 bases). Per the germline V gene, CDR1 is SGHRS and CDR2 is YFSETQ. Trimming took 5 bases from V and 5 from J, leaving 16 bases between them. The CDR3 totals 14 residues.

The chain links TRBV28 to TRBJ1-2; D ambiguous. Germline V gives CDR1 MDHEN, CDR2 SYDVKM. This CDR3 is 14 amino acids long. V gave up 4 bases and J gave up 2 bases, with 11 bases separating them. The DNA of the CDR3 is TGTGCCAGCAGTTCTCTCCCCCAGAACTATGGCTACACCTTC. It encodes CASSSLPQNYGYTF.

This CDR3 reads CASGFLGWNSPLHF. The CDR3 region has the DNA TGTGCCAGCGGTTTCTTAGGGTGGAATTCACCCCTCCACTTT. The genes are TRBV5-5 and TRBJ1-6; D remains unclear. The V end lost 7 bases, the J end lost 7 bases, and 15 bases lay between the germline ends. The length of the CDR3 is 14 residues. The V gene's germline CDR1 is SGHKS and CDR2 YYEKEE (reference sequence).

This clonotype showed up many times. V and J are TRBV28 and TRBJ2-7; D ambiguous. CDR1 MDHEN and CDR2 SYDVKM come from the germline V gene. The CDR3 is 14 amino acids. The V gene lost 5 bases and the J gene lost 2 bases, with 13 bases spanning the gap. DNA of the CDR3: TGTGCCAGCAGTCCCCACGTCAACCCCTACGAGCAGTACTTC. Its protein product is CASSPHVNPYEQYF.

The chain links TRBV4-2 to TRBJ2-5; 9 bases align to TRBD2. This CDR3 region has 17 residues. The junction had 11 bases not matched to a gene; V was cut back by 1 base and J by 5 bases. The germline V gene encodes CDR1 LGHNA and CDR2 YNFKEQ. CDR3 sequence: CASSQVAAGGLLETQYF. The CDR3 nucleotides are TGTGCCAGCAGCCAAGTGGCGGCGGGGGGGCTGTTGGAGACCCAGTACTTC.

This clonotype was found many times. The chain recombines TRBV7-2 with TRBJ1-4, with D uncertain. The CDR3 is 15 amino acids. Trimming pared 1 base from V and 4 bases from J, leaving 10 bases between. The germline CDR1 and CDR2 sequences are SGHTA and FQGNSA. In DNA form, the CDR3 reads TGTGCCAGCAGCTTAGATATGAGTCTTAATGAAAAACTGTTTTTT. Residues: CASSLDMSLNEKLFF.

The gene calls are TRBV29-1 and TRBJ2-5, with D unclear. The CDR3 extends over 13 amino acids. V was clipped by 0 bases and J by 12 bases, with 17 bases between them. Germline values: CDR1 SQVTM, CDR2 ANQGSEA. The CDR3 region is CSVEDPPTLSKYF. The CDR3 nucleotides are TGCAGCGTTGAAGACCCCCCCACCCTAAGCAAGTACTTC.

This clonotype was seen just once. A much larger clone is a single base away; this may be a read error. The chain links TRBV7-2 to TRBJ1-1; D possibly corresponds to TRBD1 (6 bases). Trimming left V 5 bases short and J 0 bases short, with 13 bases between. CDR3 length: 15 residues. The V gene's germline CDR1 is SGHTA and CDR2 FQGNSA. CDR3 in amino acids: CASSTSGQVNTEAFF. CDR3 sequence (DNA): TGTGCCAGCAGCACCTCGGGACAAGTGAACACTGAAGCTTTCTTT.